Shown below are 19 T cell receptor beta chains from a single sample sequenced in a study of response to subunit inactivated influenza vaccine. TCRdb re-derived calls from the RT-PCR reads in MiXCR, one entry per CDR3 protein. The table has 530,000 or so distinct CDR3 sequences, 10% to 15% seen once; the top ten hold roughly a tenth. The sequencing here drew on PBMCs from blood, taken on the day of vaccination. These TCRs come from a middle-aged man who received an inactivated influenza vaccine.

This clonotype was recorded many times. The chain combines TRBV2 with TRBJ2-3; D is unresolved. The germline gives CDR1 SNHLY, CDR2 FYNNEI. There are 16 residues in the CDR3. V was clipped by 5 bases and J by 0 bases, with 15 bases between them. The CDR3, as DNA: TGTGCCAGCAGTCTAATTGGCAAGACTAGCACAGATACGCAGTATTTT. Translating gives CASSLIGKTSTDTQYF.

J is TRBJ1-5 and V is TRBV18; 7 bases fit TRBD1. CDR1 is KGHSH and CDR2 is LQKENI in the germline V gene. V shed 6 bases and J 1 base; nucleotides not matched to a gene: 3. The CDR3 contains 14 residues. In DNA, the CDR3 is TGTGCCAGCTCCAAGACAGGGAGCAATCAGCCCCAGCATTTT. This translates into CASSKTGSNQPQHF.

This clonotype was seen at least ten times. For the CDR3, the DNA is TGCAGTGCTAGACCTCAGGGTGGCTATGGCTACACCTTC. Amino acid sequence: CSARPQGGYGYTF. V is TRBV20-1 and J is TRBJ1-2; D is possibly TRBD1 (5 bases). V lost 2 bases to trimming and J lost 4 bases, with 11 bases between them. Per the germline V gene, CDR1 is DFQATT and CDR2 is SNEGSKA (reference sequence). This CDR3 spans 13 amino acids.

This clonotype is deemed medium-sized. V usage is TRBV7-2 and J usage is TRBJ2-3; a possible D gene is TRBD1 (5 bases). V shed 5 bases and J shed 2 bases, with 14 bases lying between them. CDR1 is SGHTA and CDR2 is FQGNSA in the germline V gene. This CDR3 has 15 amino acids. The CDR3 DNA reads TGTGCCAGCAGCACCTTAGGGGATAACACAGATACGCAGTATTTT. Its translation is CASSTLGDNTDTQYF.

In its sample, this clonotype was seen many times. The CDR3 coding sequence is TGCGCCAGCAGCTTAACAACAGAAAAGATTGAAGCTTTCTTT. Translating it yields CASSLTTEKIEAFF. The rearrangement links TRBV5-1 to TRBJ1-1, with D hard to call. V dropped 2 bases and J dropped 7 bases, with 15 bases sitting between them. Looked up from germline, CDR1 is SGHRS and CDR2 is YFSETQ. The length of the CDR3 is 14 residues.

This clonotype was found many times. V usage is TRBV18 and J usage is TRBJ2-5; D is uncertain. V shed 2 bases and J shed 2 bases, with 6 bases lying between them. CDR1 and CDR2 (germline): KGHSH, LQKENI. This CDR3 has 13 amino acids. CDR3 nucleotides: TGTGCCAGCTCACCATTCGGACAAGAGACCCAGTACTTC. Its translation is CASSPFGQETQYF.

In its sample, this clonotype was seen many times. The CDR3 DNA is TGTGCCAGCCGCAGGGGGCGATGGACTGAAGCTTTCTTT. Translating it yields CASRRGRWTEAFF. The J gene is TRBJ1-1, the V gene TRBV6-1, with TRBD1 identical over 8 bases. The CDR3 sequence is 13 residues long. V was clipped by 8 bases and J by 5 bases; unmatched bases: 7. The germline gives CDR1 MNHNS, CDR2 SASEGT.

DNA for the CDR3: TGTGCCAGCAGTTTATTTTATGGGGCCGAGCAGTACTTC. Translation gives CASSLFYGAEQYF. The chain links TRBV12-3 or TRBV12-4 to TRBJ2-7; a possible D gene is TRBD1 (5 bases). With 2 bases removed from V and 6 bases from J, the gap between germline ends came to 11 bases. The CDR3 is made up of 13 amino acids.

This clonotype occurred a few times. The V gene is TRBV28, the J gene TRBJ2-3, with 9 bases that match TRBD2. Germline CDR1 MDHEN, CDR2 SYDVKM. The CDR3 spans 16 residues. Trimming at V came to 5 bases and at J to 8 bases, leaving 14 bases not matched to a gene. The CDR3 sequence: CASSGSGRRLLGTQYF. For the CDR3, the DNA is TGTGCCAGCAGTGGAAGCGGGAGGCGCCTCTTGGGTACGCAGTATTTT.

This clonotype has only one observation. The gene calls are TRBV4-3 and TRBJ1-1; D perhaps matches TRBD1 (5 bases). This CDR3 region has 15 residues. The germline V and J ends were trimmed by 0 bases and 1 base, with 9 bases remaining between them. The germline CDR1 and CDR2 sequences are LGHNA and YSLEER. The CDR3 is CASSQDGRENTEAFF. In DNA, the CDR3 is TGCGCCAGCAGCCAAGACGGCAGGGAGAACACTGAAGCTTTCTTT.

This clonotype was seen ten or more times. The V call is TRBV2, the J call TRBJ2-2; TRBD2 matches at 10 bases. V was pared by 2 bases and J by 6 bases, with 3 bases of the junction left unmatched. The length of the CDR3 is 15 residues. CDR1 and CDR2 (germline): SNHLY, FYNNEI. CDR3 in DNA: TGTGCCAGCAGTGAACTAAGCGGGGGGGCCGGGGAGCTGTTTTTT. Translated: CASSELSGGAGELFF.

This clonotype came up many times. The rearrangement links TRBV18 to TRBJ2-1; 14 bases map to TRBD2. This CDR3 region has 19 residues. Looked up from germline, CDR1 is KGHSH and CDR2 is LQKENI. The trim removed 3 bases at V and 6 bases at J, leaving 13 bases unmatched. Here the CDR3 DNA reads TGTGCCAGCTCACCCCCGACGACTAGCGGGAGGGCCAATTTCAATGAGCAGTTCTTC. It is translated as CASSPPTTSGRANFNEQFF.

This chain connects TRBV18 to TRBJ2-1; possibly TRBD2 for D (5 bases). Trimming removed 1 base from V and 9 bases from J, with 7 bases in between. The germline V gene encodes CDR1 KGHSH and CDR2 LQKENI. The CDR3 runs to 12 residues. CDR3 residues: CASSPREGEQFF. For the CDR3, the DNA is TGTGCCAGCTCACCACGAGAGGGTGAGCAGTTCTTC.

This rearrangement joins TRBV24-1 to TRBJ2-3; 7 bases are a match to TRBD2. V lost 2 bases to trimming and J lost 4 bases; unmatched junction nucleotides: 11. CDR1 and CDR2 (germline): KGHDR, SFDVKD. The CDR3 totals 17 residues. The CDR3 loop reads CATSDYLGTSAADTQYF. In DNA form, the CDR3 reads TGTGCCACCAGTGATTACCTCGGCACTAGCGCCGCAGATACGCAGTATTTT.

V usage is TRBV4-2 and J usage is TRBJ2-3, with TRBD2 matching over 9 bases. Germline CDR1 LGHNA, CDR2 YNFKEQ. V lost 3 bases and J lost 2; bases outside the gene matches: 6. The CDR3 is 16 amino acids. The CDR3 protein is CASSQISGGFTDTQYF. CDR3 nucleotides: TGTGCCAGCAGCCAGATAAGCGGGGGGTTCACAGATACGCAGTATTTT.

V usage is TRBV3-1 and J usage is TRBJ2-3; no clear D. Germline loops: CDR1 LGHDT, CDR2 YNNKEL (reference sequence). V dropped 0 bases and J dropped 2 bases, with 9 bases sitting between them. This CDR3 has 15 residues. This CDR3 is CASSQDPYPTDTQYF. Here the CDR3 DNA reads TGTGCCAGCAGCCAAGATCCTTACCCCACAGATACGCAGTATTTT.

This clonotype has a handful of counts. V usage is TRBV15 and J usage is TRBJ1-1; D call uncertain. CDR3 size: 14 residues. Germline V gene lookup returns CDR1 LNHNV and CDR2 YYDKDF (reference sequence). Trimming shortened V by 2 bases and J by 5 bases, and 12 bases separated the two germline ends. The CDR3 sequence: CATSRYGFETEAFF. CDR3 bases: TGTGCCACCAGCAGATACGGTTTTGAGACTGAAGCTTTCTTT. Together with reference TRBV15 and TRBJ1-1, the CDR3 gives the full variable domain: DAMVIQNPRYQVTQFGKPVTLSCSQTLNHNVMYWYQQKSSQAPKLLFHYYDKDFNNEADTPDNFQSRRPNTSFCFLDIRSPGLGDTAMYLCATSRYGFETEAFFGQGTRLTVV.

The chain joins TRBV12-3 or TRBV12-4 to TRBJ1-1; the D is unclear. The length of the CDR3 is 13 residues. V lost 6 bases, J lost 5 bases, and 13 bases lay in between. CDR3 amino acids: CASSPNKYTEAFF. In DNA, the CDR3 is TGTGCCAGCAGCCCCAACAAGTATACTGAAGCTTTCTTT.

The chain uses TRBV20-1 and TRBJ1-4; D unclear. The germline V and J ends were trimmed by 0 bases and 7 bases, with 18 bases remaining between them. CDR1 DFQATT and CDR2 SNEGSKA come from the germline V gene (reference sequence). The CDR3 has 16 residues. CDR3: CSARDRERALGEKLFF. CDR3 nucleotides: TGCAGTGCTAGAGACCGGGAGAGGGCCCTGGGTGAAAAACTGTTTTTT.